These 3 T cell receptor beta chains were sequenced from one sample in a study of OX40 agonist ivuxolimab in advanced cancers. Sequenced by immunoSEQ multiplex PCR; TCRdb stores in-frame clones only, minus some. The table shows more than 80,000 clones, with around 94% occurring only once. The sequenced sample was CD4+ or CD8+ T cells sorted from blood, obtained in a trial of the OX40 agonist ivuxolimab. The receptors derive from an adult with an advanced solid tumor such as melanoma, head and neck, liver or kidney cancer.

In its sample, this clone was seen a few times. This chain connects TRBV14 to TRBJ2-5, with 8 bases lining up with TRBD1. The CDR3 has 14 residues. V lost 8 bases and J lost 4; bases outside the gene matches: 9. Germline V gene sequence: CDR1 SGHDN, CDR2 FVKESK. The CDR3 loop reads CASRRTGIGETQYF. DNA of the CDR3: TGTGCCAGCCGTAGGACAGGGATAGGAGAGACCCAGTACTTC.

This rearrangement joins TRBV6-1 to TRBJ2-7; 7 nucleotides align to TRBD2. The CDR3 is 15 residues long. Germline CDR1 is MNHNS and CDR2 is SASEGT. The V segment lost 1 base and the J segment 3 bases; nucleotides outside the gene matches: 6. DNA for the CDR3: TGTGCCAGCAGTGAAGGGGAGGGCAGTTTCTACGAGCAGTACTTC. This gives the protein CASSEGEGSFYEQYF.

The CDR3 DNA reads as TGCGCCAGCAGCTCCCGTGAAGCCAAAAACATTCAGTACTTC. Its protein product is CASSSREAKNIQYF. The V call is TRBV5-1, the J call TRBJ2-4; D remains unclear. V lost 3 bases to trimming and J lost 0 bases, with 7 bases between them. Germline V gene lookup returns CDR1 SGHRS and CDR2 YFSETQ. The CDR3 is made up of 14 amino acids.